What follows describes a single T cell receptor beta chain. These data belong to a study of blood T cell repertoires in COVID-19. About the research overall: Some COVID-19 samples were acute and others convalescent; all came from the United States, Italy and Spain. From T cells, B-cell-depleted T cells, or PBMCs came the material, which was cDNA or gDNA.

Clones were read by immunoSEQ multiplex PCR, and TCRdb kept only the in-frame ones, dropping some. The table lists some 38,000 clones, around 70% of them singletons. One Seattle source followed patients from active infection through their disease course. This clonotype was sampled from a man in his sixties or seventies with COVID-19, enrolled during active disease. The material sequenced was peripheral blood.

The CDR3 sequence is CASSTGSSTDTQYF. The DNA for the CDR3 is TGCGCCAGCAGTACTGGTTCTAGCACAGATACGCAGTATTTT. The chain recombines TRBV10-1 with TRBJ2-3; D is ambiguous. Trimming left V 5 bases short and J 0 bases short, with 9 bases between. From germline, CDR1 is WNHNN and CDR2 SYGVQD (reference sequence). This CDR3 has 14 residues.